This T cell receptor beta chain was sequenced for a study of blood T cell repertoires in COVID-19. About the research overall: The samples span acute and convalescent COVID-19 from the United States, Italy and Spain. Nucleic acid was either cDNA or gDNA, and it came from T cells, B-cell-depleted T cells, or PBMCs.

Ages ranged from roughly 18 to 95 years, with residence in some 25 US areas. Data came from immunoSEQ multiplex PCR; TCRdb stores just in-frame clones and leaves some out. The sample has fewer than 450,000 clones, around nine tenths seen once; the top ten hold 1.2%. CDR1 is SGHAT and CDR2 is FQDESV in the germline V gene (reference sequence). V shed 4 bases, J shed 6 bases, and the junction held 8 bases outside the gene matches. The CDR3 is 15 residues long. Sequenced sample: PBMCs or T cells enriched from blood (not recorded which). V usage is TRBV11-1 and J usage is TRBJ2-7; TRBD1 aligns across 11 bases. The receptor was derived from a young woman who had recovered from COVID-19. CDR3 region: CASSSPGQGAGEQYF. CDR3 nucleotides: TGTGCCAGCAGCTCCCCCGGACAGGGGGCTGGCGAGCAGTACTTC.